This passage covers 24 T cell receptor beta chains from one sample sequenced in a study of cytomegalovirus exposure and HLA in healthy donors listed by TCRdb under 2017. Library creation used the immunoSEQ multiplex PCR assay. For the multiplex PCR, a mixture combining 60 forward primers for TCR Vbeta segments and 13 reverse primers for TCR Jbeta segments was used. TCRdb obtained this table from immuneACCESS and retained in-frame rearrangements with V and J assigned. These tables miss some clones; where compared with another copy, unresolved V genes account for less than half of the shortfall, and the remainder is unexplained. Across this sample there are approximately 130,000 clones, with about 80% seen only once. The leading ten clones occupy under 2% of the sample. Material for sequencing was PBMCs. Receptors were obtained from a man between 18 and 35 years old in good health and CMV-seronegative.

The genes are TRBV29-1 and TRBJ1-1; a weak D match, TRBD1 (5 bases). The germline V gene has CDR1 SQVTM and CDR2 ANQGSEA. The CDR3 length is 14 residues. Trimming shortened V by 4 bases and J by 0 bases, and 12 bases separated the two germline ends. This CDR3 reads CSVAGVRMNTEAFF. Here the CDR3 DNA reads TGCAGCGTTGCGGGGGTCCGTATGAACACTGAAGCTTTCTTT.

As concerns this clone: The sample has other DNA sequences that encode this CDR3 too. This chain joins TRBV5-1 and TRBJ1-2; 8 nucleotides match TRBD1. CDR1 and CDR2 from the germline V gene are SGHRS and YFSETQ. This CDR3 contains 15 residues. V shed 0 bases, J shed 5 bases, and the junction held 6 bases outside the gene matches. The CDR3: CASSLAGQAQYGYTF. As DNA, the CDR3 is TGCGCCAGCAGCTTGGCGGGACAGGCCCAATATGGCTACACCTTC.

CDR3 nucleotides: TGTGCCAGCAGCGTCGCTCCGGCGGGGGGGCAAGAGACCCAGTACTTC. Translated, it gives CASSVAPAGGQETQYF. The chain recombines TRBV9 with TRBJ2-5; 9 bases are shared with TRBD2. This CDR3 comprises 16 residues. Germline V gene data show CDR1 as SGDLS and CDR2 as YYNGEE. V shed 2 bases, J shed 2 bases, and the junction held 7 bases outside the gene matches.

The chain combines TRBV2 with TRBJ1-2, with TRBD1 matching 10 bases. This CDR3 contains 15 residues. V shed 8 bases and J 4 bases; nucleotides not matched to a gene: 10. CDR1 and CDR2 from the germline V gene are SNHLY and FYNNEI. CDR3 protein: CASSSRDRGIYGYTF. The CDR3, as DNA: TGTGCCAGCTCATCCCGGGACAGGGGAATCTATGGCTACACCTTC.

This clone appeared once. The chain employs TRBV29-1 and TRBJ2-3, with D tentatively TRBD2 (7 bases). This CDR3 is built from 14 residues. Germline V gene lookup returns CDR1 SQVTM and CDR2 ANQGSEA. V was pared by 7 bases and J by 4 bases, with 18 bases between. CDR3 protein: CSALLPGGPDTQYF. The CDR3 DNA follows: TGCAGCGCCCTCCTGCCCGGGGGGCCAGATACGCAGTATTTT.

The chain recombines TRBV4-1 with TRBJ2-1; TRBD2 matches at 9 bases. This CDR3 has 17 residues. Germline CDR1 MGHRA, CDR2 YSYEKL. The ends lost 4 bases at V and 2 bases at J; junction bases unmatched: 9. This CDR3 reads CASSLRVAGVAYNEQFF. CDR3 nucleotides: TGCGCCAGCAGCCTCCGGGTAGCGGGGGTGGCCTACAATGAGCAGTTCTTC.

The V call is TRBV5-8, the J call TRBJ1-1, with 7 bases identical to TRBD1. Losses at the gene ends were 7 bases for V and 4 bases for J; bases not matched to a gene: 7. CDR3 length: 13 residues. CDR1 SGHTS and CDR2 YDEGEE come from the germline V gene. The CDR3 loop reads CASSGTDGTEAFF. Written as DNA, the CDR3 is TGTGCCAGCTCGGGGACAGACGGCACTGAAGCTTTCTTT.

The chain recombines TRBV19 with TRBJ2-4; 15 nucleotides agree with TRBD2. The CDR3 consists of 20 residues. After removal of 7 bases from V and 1 base from J, the junction contained 14 bases not matched to a gene. Germline V CDR1 and CDR2: LNHDA, SQIVND (reference sequence). The CDR3 reads CASTQFGTSGGPGAKNIQYF. In DNA, the CDR3 is TGTGCCAGTACTCAATTTGGGACTAGCGGGGGGCCAGGGGCCAAAAACATTCAGTACTTC.

V and J are TRBV7-3 and TRBJ1-2, with 8 bases fitting TRBD1. Germline lookup yields CDR1 SGHTA and CDR2 FQGTGA. Unmatched junction bases numbered 4, after V lost 4 bases and J lost 6 bases. The CDR3 has 13 residues. CDR3 sequence: CASSSGQGHGYTF. CDR3 nucleotide sequence: TGTGCCAGCAGCTCTGGACAGGGTCATGGCTACACCTTC.

The CDR3 DNA reads as TGTGCCAGCAGGGACGGGATCTCCTACGAGCAGTACTTC. The encoded protein is CASRDGISYEQYF. The chain joins TRBV25-1 to TRBJ2-5; a weak D match, TRBD2 (5 bases). The J call may be faulty, since TRBJ2-7 better matches the DNA end. Germline V gives CDR1 MGHDK, CDR2 SYGVNS. The CDR3 totals 13 residues.

The rearrangement links TRBV11-1 to TRBJ2-1; TRBD2 agrees at 8 bases. Trimming cost V 3 bases and J 2 bases; bases outside gene matches: 3. CDR1 SGHAT and CDR2 FQDESV come from the germline V gene (reference sequence). This CDR3 contains 15 residues. The CDR3: CASSFGGGPYNEQFF. The DNA of the CDR3 is TGTGCCAGCAGCTTCGGCGGGGGGCCCTACAATGAGCAGTTCTTC.

The J gene is TRBJ1-1, the V gene TRBV7-9; D gene uncertain. The ends were cut back, 5 bases at V and 1 base at J, with 11 bases in the middle. Germline CDR1 is SEHNR and CDR2 is FQNEAQ (reference sequence). This CDR3 comprises 14 residues. CDR3 residues: CASSHQGGNTEAFF. DNA for the CDR3: TGTGCCAGCAGCCATCAAGGAGGGAACACTGAAGCTTTCTTT.

The rearrangement links TRBV27 to TRBJ1-2, with D maybe TRBD1 (5 bases). CDR3 length: 13 amino acids. Germline loops: CDR1 MNHEY, CDR2 SMNVEV (reference sequence). V dropped 9 bases and J dropped 2 bases, with 13 bases sitting between them. CDR3 DNA sequence: TGTGCCAGTATGGGGCGGAACAACTATGGCTACACCTTC. Residues: CASMGRNNYGYTF.

This chain links TRBV10-3 with TRBJ2-1, with TRBD1 as a possible D gene (6 bases). V was shortened by 2 bases and J by 2 bases, with 10 bases between the two germline ends. Germline CDR1 reads ENHRY; CDR2 reads SYGVKD. The CDR3 is 15 residues long. The CDR3 DNA reads TGTGCCATCAGTGAGAAGAAGGGGGCCTACAATGAGCAGTTCTTC. It codes for CAISEKKGAYNEQFF.

The chain uses TRBV19 and TRBJ2-7; 11 bases map to TRBD1. Germline CDR1 and CDR2: LNHDA and SQIVND (reference sequence). The CDR3 runs 14 residues. The V gene end was trimmed by 6 bases and the J gene end by 2 bases; junction bases not matched to a gene: 3. For the CDR3, the DNA is TGTGCCAGTAGGGGGACAGGGGGTCCCTACGAGCAGTACTTC. Amino acids: CASRGTGGPYEQYF.

The chain links TRBV5-1 to TRBJ1-2; 7 positions match TRBD1. After removal of 2 bases from V and 2 bases from J, the junction contained 6 bases not matched to a gene. Germline V gene sequence: CDR1 SGHRS, CDR2 YFSETQ. The CDR3 is 15 amino acids. This chain's CDR3 is CASSFYPTGNYGYTF. CDR3 nucleotide sequence: TGCGCCAGCAGCTTCTACCCGACAGGGAACTATGGCTACACCTTC. Supplemented by reference TRBV5-1 and TRBJ1-2, the full variable domain reads KAGVTQTPRYLIKTRGQQVTLSCSPISGHRSVSWYQQTPGQGLQFLFEYFSETQRNKGNFPGRFSGRQFSNSRSEMNVSTLELGDSALYLCASSFYPTGNYGYTFGSGTRLTVV.

The chain joins TRBV11-2 to TRBJ2-2; maybe TRBD1 (5 bases). Trimming cost V 8 bases and J 1 base, with 14 bases left between them. The CDR3 extends over 15 amino acids. Germline CDR1 SGHAT, CDR2 FQNNGV. The CDR3 bases are TGTGCCAGCGGTCCGCAGGGAATGAACACCGGGGAGCTGTTTTTT. Its translation: CASGPQGMNTGELFF.

Comments on this clone: The same CDR3 can be traced to other DNA sequences in this sample. The chain couples TRBV18 to TRBJ1-5; the match to TRBD1 covers 9 bases. Germline CDR1 is KGHSH and CDR2 is LQKENI. The CDR3 is made up of 14 amino acids. V dropped 5 bases and J dropped 7; count of bases not matched to a gene: 6. The CDR3: CASSMGQGPQPQHF. The DNA of the CDR3 is TGTGCCAGCTCAATGGGACAGGGTCCGCAGCCCCAGCATTTT. Using reference TRBV18 and TRBJ1-5 for the parts outside the CDR3, the full variable domain is NAGVMQNPRHLVRRRGQEARLRCSPMKGHSHVYWYRQLPEEGLKFMVYLQKENIIDESGMPKERFSAEFPKEGPSILRIQQVVRGDSAAYFCASSMGQGPQPQHFGDGTRLSIL.

V usage is TRBV2 and J usage is TRBJ1-2, with 7 bases identical to TRBD1. The CDR3 is 16 residues long. V was pared by 0 bases and J by 5 bases, with 9 bases of the junction left unmatched. Per the germline V gene, CDR1 is SNHLY and CDR2 is FYNNEI. The CDR3 sequence: CASSEARKGAGYGYTF. In nucleotides, the CDR3 is TGTGCCAGCAGTGAAGCGCGAAAGGGGGCAGGGTATGGCTACACCTTC.

This CDR3 reads CASSIEGTGAYEQYF. For the CDR3, the DNA is TGTGCCAGTAGTATAGAAGGGACAGGGGCCTACGAGCAGTACTTC. The chain recombines TRBV19 with TRBJ2-7, with TRBD1 identical over 10 bases. The CDR3 contains 15 residues. The ends lost 0 bases at V and 2 bases at J; junction bases unmatched: 1. In germline, CDR1 is LNHDA, CDR2 SQIVND (reference sequence). Variable domain in full (rest from reference TRBV19 and TRBJ2-7): DGGITQSPKYLFRKEGQNVTLSCEQNLNHDAMYWYRQDPGQGLRLIYYSQIVNDFQKGDIAEGYSVSREKKESFPLTVTSAQKNPTAFYLCASSIEGTGAYEQYFGPGTRLTVT.

V gene TRBV6-4 combines with J gene TRBJ2-1; TRBD2 aligns across 8 bases. The CDR3 has 13 amino acids. V shed 0 bases, J shed 8 bases, and the junction held 0 bases outside the gene matches. CDR1 MRHNA and CDR2 SNTAGT come from the germline V gene. The CDR3 loop reads CASSDSTSDEQFF. CDR3 bases: TGTGCCAGCAGTGACTCGACTAGCGATGAGCAGTTCTTC.

This clone was found once. The CDR3 spells CASSLAEVASYNEQFF. In DNA, the CDR3 is TGTGCCAGCAGCTTGGCCGAGGTAGCTTCCTACAATGAGCAGTTCTTC. J is TRBJ2-1 and V is TRBV5-6; D is undetermined. The CDR3 extends over 16 amino acids. The V gene's germline CDR1 is SGHDT and CDR2 YYEEEE. V was pared by 0 bases and J by 1 base, with 11 bases between. Combining the CDR3 with reference TRBV5-6 and TRBJ2-1 gives the whole variable domain DAGVTQSPTHLIKTRGQQVTLRCSPKSGHDTVSWYQQALGQGPQFIFQYYEEEERQRGNFPDRFSGHQFPNYSSELNVNALLLGDSALYLCASSLAEVASYNEQFFGPGTRLTVL.

The rearrangement uses TRBV11-1 and TRBJ2-7; 11 nucleotides match TRBD2. V gave up 3 bases and J gave up 3 bases; unmatched junction bases: 10. CDR1 is SGHAT, CDR2 FQDESV, per germline (reference sequence). This CDR3 is built from 17 residues. The CDR3 is CASSFGSPSGGYYEQYF. DNA for the CDR3: TGTGCCAGCAGCTTTGGCTCTCCTAGCGGGGGGTACTACGAGCAGTACTTC.

CDR3 protein: CASSLMTGNYGYTF. DNA of the CDR3: TGTGCCAGCAGCTTAATGACAGGGAACTATGGCTACACCTTC. The gene calls are TRBV11-2 and TRBJ1-2, with 7 bases that match TRBD1. The germline V gene encodes CDR1 SGHAT and CDR2 FQNNGV. V trimming: 2 bases; J trimming: 2 bases; junction bases outside the gene matches: 2. CDR3 length equals 14 residues.